The 11 T cell receptor beta chains in this list originate from one sample, sequenced in a study of shared clonotypes between healthy human individuals. This table comes from immunoSEQ multiplex PCR, and its TCRdb copy is limited to in-frame clones, with some not included. The table lists more than 2 million clones, approximately 96% of them singletons. Material: naive CD4+ T cells sorted from blood. Subset denoted: CD45RA+ positively selected. Receptors were obtained from a man aged 18 to 30 in good health.

In its sample, this clone was seen once. The genes are TRBV7-9 and TRBJ1-1; D gene unclear. Germline values: CDR1 SEHNR, CDR2 FQNEAQ (reference sequence). The CDR3 extends over 15 amino acids. V shed 4 bases and J shed 1 base, with 13 bases lying between them. The chain's CDR3 is CASSSQAISNTEAFF. In DNA form, the CDR3 reads TGTGCCAGCAGCTCTCAAGCCATTTCGAACACTGAAGCTTTCTTT.

The table lists this clone with a count of one. This sequence joins TRBV5-1 and TRBJ1-3; D is undetermined. Trimming took off 0 bases at V and 4 bases at J, with 14 bases between the two ends. From germline, CDR1 is SGHRS and CDR2 YFSETQ. The CDR3 length is 16 residues. The CDR3 DNA reads as TGCGCCAGCAGCTTGGATCAGGCCCGAGTGGGAAACACCATATATTTT. Translating gives CASSLDQARVGNTIYF. The variable domain in full, completed from reference TRBV5-1 and TRBJ1-3, reads KAGVTQTPRYLIKTRGQQVTLSCSPISGHRSVSWYQQTPGQGLQFLFEYFSETQRNKGNFPGRFSGRQFSNSRSEMNVSTLELGDSALYLCASSLDQARVGNTIYFGEGSWLTVV.

Of note for this clone: Additional DNA sequences in this sample encode the identical CDR3. The chain links TRBV5-1 to TRBJ1-1; D not resolved. V lost 0 bases and J 1 base, leaving 7 bases between the germline ends. This CDR3 has 14 amino acids. CDR1 and CDR2 (germline): SGHRS, YFSETQ. The DNA for the CDR3 is TGCGCCAGCAGCTTGGCCGGGCAGAACACTGAAGCTTTCTTT. Protein sequence: CASSLAGQNTEAFF.

This clone was recorded once. The chain is built from TRBV4-3 and TRBJ2-1; 7 bases fit TRBD1. After removal of 0 bases from V and 4 bases from J, the junction contained 6 bases not matched to a gene. Germline CDR1 is LGHNA and CDR2 is YSLEER. CDR3 length: 16 residues. CDR3 region: CASSQETVTGYNEQFF. The DNA of the CDR3 is TGCGCCAGCAGCCAAGAAACAGTGACAGGGTACAATGAGCAGTTCTTC.

For this clone: This same CDR3 is encoded by further DNA sequences in the sample. V usage is TRBV5-1 and J usage is TRBJ1-2, with a weak D call TRBD1 (5 bases). This CDR3 region has 15 residues. CDR1 and CDR2 from the germline V gene are SGHRS and YFSETQ. Trimming pared 5 bases from V and 1 base from J, leaving 15 bases between. CDR3 DNA: TGCGCCAGCAGTCTCAGAACAGACAGTAACTATGGCTACACCTTC. This translates into CASSLRTDSNYGYTF. The full variable domain, rest sourced from reference TRBV5-1 and TRBJ1-2, is KAGVTQTPRYLIKTRGQQVTLSCSPISGHRSVSWYQQTPGQGLQFLFEYFSETQRNKGNFPGRFSGRQFSNSRSEMNVSTLELGDSALYLCASSLRTDSNYGYTFGSGTRLTVV.

This sequence joins TRBV18 and TRBJ1-4; possible D gene TRBD1, 5 bases. Trimming cost V 0 bases and J 7 bases, with 12 bases left between them. The CDR3 has 15 amino acids. Germline CDR1 reads KGHSH; CDR2 reads LQKENI. The DNA for the CDR3 is TGTGCCAGCTCACCACCGGTCACTCAGGGTGAAAAACTGTTTTTT. It translates to CASSPPVTQGEKLFF.

The chain links TRBV28 to TRBJ2-7, with a tentative D call TRBD2 (7 bases). The CDR3 runs 16 residues. V lost 3 bases and J lost 3, with 18 bases in between. The V gene's germline CDR1 is MDHEN and CDR2 SYDVKM. As DNA, the CDR3 is TGTGCCAGCAGTTTCCGTGGGGGGGCCTATGGCTACGAGCAGTACTTC. It codes for CASSFRGGAYGYEQYF.

This chain connects TRBV6-6 to TRBJ1-1, with D perhaps TRBD1 (6 bases). Between the trimmed V and J ends, which lost 5 bases and 1 base, there was a span of 14 bases. Per germline, CDR1 MNHNY and CDR2 SVGAGI (reference sequence). The CDR3 extends over 15 amino acids. CDR3 bases: TGTGCCAGCAGTCCGACAACAGGGACGAACACTGAAGCTTTCTTT. This codes for CASSPTTGTNTEAFF.

V is TRBV2 and J is TRBJ1-1; D gene unclear. The CDR3 length is 13 residues. V lost 7 bases and J lost 5, with 14 bases in between. Germline V CDR1 and CDR2: SNHLY, FYNNEI. In DNA form, the CDR3 reads TGTGCCAGCACCGGAAATGCGGGGACTGAAGCTTTCTTT. This codes for CASTGNAGTEAFF. Full variable domain (outside the CDR3, taken from reference TRBV2 and TRBJ1-1): EPEVTQTPSHQVTQMGQEVILRCVPISNHLYFYWYRQILGQKVEFLVSFYNNEISEKSEIFDDQFSVERPDGSNFTLKIRSTKLEDSAMYFCASTGNAGTEAFFGQGTRLTVV.

The chain links TRBV6-5 to TRBJ2-1, with 10 bases fitting TRBD2. The CDR3 spans 14 residues. Losses at the gene ends were 10 bases for V and 8 bases for J; bases not matched to a gene: 11. Germline CDR1 and CDR2: MNHEY and SVGAGI. CDR3 loop: CAIGRTSGGYEQFF. CDR3 coding DNA: TGTGCCATAGGGAGGACTAGCGGTGGGTATGAGCAGTTCTTC.

The gene calls are TRBV5-6 and TRBJ2-2, with unresolved D. Germline values: CDR1 SGHDT, CDR2 YYEEEE. V lost 4 bases to trimming and J lost 5 bases, with 12 bases between them. There are 14 residues in the CDR3. CDR3 nucleotides: TGTGCCAGCAGCCGAACAATAGAGACCGGGGAGCTGTTTTTT. Protein: CASSRTIETGELFF.